This T cell receptor (beta chain) comes out of a study of human T cells and chemical hapten exposure. The table lists this clonotype with a few counts. The time point was: patch test 2, 6 weeks after DPC sensitization. Indicated treatment: therapeutic diphenylcyclopropenone sensitization with weekly scalp DPC. Someone pulled total RNA out of unfractionated whole blood. CDR3 length: 14 amino acids. Trimming shortened V by 6 bases and J by 1 base, and 13 bases separated the two germline ends. TCRdb recomputed calls from the RACE reads with MiXCR, one row per CDR3 protein. In the table there are about 400,000 distinct CDR3 sequences, roughly 6.3% of which are singletons.

The input for sequencing was whole blood, taken in connection with sensitization to the hapten diphenylcyclopropenone (DPC). This clonotype originated in a woman in her late teens or twenties with alopecia areata. Some clones in this sample may be carry-over from other donors' samples. This chain links TRBV12-3 or TRBV12-4 with TRBJ2-7; tentatively, D is TRBD2 (5 bases). CDR3 region: CASSYTRGSYEQYF. In nucleotides, the CDR3 is TGTGCCAGCAGCTACACAAGAGGGTCCTACGAGCAGTACTTC.